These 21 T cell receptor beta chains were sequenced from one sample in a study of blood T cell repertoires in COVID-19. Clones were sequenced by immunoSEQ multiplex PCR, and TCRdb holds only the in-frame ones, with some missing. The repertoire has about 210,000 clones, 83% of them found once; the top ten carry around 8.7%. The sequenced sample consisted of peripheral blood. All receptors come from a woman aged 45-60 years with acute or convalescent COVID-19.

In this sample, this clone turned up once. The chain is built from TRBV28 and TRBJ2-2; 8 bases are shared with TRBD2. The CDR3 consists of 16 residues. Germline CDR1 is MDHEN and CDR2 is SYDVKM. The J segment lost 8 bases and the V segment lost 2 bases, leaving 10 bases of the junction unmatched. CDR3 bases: TGTGCCAGCAGTTTAAGGCGGGAGGCCTTGGGTGGGGAGCTGTTTTTT. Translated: CASSLRREALGGELFF.

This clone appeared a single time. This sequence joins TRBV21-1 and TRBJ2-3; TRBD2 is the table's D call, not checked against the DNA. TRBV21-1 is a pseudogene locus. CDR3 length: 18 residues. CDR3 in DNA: TGTGCCAGCAGCAAGGGATTGGTAGTTCGGGACTCCACAGATACGCAGTATTTT. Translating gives CASSKGLVVRDSTDTQYF.

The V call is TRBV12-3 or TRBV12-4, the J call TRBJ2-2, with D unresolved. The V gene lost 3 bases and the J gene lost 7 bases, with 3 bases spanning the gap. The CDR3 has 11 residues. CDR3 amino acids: CASSFHGELFF. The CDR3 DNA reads TGTGCCAGCAGTTTTCACGGGGAGCTGTTTTTT.

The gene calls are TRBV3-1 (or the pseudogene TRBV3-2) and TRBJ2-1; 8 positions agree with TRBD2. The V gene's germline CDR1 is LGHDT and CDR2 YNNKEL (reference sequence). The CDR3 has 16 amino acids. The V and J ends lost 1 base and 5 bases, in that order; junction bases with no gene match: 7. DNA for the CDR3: TGTGCCAGCAGCCAAGTATCGGGAGGGCCAAACAATGAGCAGTTCTTC. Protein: CASSQVSGGPNNEQFF.

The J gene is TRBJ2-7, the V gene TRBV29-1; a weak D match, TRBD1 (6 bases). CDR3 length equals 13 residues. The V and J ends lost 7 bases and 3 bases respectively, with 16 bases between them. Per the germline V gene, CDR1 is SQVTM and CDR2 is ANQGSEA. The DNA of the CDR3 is TGCAGCGCTTTGGCAGGGGAAGGCTACGAGCAGTACTTC. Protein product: CSALAGEGYEQYF.

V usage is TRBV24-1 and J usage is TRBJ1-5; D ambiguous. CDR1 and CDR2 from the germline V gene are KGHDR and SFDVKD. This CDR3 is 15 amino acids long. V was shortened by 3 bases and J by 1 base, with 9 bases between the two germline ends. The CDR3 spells CATSDPRVSNQPQHF. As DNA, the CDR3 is TGTGCCACCAGTGATCCCCGGGTAAGCAATCAGCCCCAGCATTTT.

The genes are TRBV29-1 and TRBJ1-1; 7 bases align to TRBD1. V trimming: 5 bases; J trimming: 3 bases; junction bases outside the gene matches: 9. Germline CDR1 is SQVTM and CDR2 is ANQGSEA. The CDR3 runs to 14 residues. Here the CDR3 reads CSVNRGSWDTEAFF. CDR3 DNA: TGCAGCGTTAACAGGGGCAGTTGGGACACTGAAGCTTTCTTT.

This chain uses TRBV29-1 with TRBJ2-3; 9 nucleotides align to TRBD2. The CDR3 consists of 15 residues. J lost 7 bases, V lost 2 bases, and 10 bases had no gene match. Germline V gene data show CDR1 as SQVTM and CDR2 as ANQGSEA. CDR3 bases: TGCAGCGTTGAACCCGGGACTAGCATTTCGAATACGCAGTATTTT. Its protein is CSVEPGTSISNTQYF.

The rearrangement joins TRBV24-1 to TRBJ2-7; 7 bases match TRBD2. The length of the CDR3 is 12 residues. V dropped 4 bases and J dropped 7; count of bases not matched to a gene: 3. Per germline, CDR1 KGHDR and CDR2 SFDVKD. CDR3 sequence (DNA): TGTGCCACCAGTGACAACGGGGGGGAGCAGTACTTC. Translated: CATSDNGGEQYF.

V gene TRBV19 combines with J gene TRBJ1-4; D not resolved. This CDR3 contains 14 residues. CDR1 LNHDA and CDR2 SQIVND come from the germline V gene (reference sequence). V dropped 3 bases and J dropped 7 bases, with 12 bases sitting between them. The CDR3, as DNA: TGTGCCAGTAGTATTTGGGAGAGTCGTGAAAAACTGTTTTTT. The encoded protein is CASSIWESREKLFF.

The CDR3, as DNA: TGTGCCACCAGTGACTGGGACTCGGGACCCGGCGAGCAGTACTTC. Translation: CATSDWDSGPGEQYF. The chain recombines TRBV24-1 with TRBJ2-7, with a possible D match to TRBD2 (6 bases). Germline-derived CDR1 and CDR2 are KGHDR and SFDVKD. V was trimmed by 4 bases and J by 6 bases, leaving 18 bases between them. There are 15 residues in the CDR3.

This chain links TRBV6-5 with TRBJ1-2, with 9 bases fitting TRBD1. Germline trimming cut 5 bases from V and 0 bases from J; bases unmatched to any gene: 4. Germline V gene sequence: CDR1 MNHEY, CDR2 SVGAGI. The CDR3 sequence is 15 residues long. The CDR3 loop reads CASSRDRDANYGYTF. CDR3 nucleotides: TGTGCCAGCAGTCGGGACAGGGACGCTAACTATGGCTACACCTTC.

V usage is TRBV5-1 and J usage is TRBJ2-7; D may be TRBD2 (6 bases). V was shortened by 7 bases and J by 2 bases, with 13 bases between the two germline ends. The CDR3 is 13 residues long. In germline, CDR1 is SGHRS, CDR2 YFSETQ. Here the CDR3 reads CASRGSLTYEQYF. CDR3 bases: TGCGCCAGCCGGGGGAGCCTCACCTACGAGCAGTACTTC.

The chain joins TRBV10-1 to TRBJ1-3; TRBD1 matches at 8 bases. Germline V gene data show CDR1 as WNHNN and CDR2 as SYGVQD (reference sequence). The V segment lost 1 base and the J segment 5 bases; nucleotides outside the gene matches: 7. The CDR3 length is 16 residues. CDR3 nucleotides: TGCGCCAGCAGTGAGTTCCCGACAGGGGCGAGAAACACCATATATTTT. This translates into CASSEFPTGARNTIYF.

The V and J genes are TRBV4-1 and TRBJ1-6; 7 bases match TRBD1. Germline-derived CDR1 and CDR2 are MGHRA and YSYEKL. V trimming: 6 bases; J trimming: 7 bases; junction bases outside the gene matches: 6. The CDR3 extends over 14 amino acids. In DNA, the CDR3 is TGCGCCAGCAGTCCCGAGACAGGGAATTCACCCCTCCACTTT. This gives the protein CASSPETGNSPLHF.

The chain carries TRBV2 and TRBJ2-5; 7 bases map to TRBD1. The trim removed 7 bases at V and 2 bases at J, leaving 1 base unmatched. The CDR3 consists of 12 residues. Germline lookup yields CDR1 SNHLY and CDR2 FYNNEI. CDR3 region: CASKDRQETQYF. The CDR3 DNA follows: TGTGCCAGCAAGGACAGGCAAGAGACCCAGTACTTC.

The CDR3 here is CATSVGTDTDTQYF. CDR3 bases: TGTGCCACCAGTGTTGGGACAGACACAGATACGCAGTATTTT. This chain joins TRBV24-1 and TRBJ2-3, with 7 positions matching TRBD1. The CDR3 sequence is 14 residues long. Trimming cost V 5 bases and J 2 bases; bases outside gene matches: 3. The germline V gene encodes CDR1 KGHDR and CDR2 SFDVKD.

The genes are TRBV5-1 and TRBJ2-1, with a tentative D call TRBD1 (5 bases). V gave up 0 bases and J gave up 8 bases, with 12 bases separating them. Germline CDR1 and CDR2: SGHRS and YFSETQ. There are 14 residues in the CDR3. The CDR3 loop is CASSLVVGADEQFF. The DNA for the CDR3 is TGCGCCAGCAGCTTGGTGGTAGGGGCGGATGAGCAGTTCTTC.

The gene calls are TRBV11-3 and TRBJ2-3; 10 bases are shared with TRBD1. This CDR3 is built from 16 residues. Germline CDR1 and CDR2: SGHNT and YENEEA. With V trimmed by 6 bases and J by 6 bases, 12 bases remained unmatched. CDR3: CASSMGQGNFRDTQYF. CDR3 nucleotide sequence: TGTGCCAGCAGTATGGGACAGGGGAATTTTCGGGATACGCAGTATTTT. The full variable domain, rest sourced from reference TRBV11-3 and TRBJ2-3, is EAGVVQSPRYKIIEKKQPVAFWCNPISGHNTLYWYLQNLGQGPELLIRYENEEAVDDSQLPKDRFSAERLKGVDSTLKIQPAELGDSAVYLCASSMGQGNFRDTQYFGPGTRLTVL.

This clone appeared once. The CDR3 sequence is CASSAPLAGGRETQYF. The CDR3, as DNA: TGTGCCAGCAGTGCCCCTCTAGCGGGAGGACGCGAGACCCAGTACTTC. This sequence joins TRBV2 and TRBJ2-5; 11 bases agree with TRBD2. This CDR3 contains 16 residues. V shed 4 bases, J shed 5 bases, and the junction held 9 bases outside the gene matches. Germline CDR1 reads SNHLY; CDR2 reads FYNNEI.

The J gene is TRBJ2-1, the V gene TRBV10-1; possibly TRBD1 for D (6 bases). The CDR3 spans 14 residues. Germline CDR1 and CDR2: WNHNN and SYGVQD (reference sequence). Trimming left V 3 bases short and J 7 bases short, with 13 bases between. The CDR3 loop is CASSDPDRGNEQFF. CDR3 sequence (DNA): TGCGCCAGCAGTGACCCGGACAGAGGTAATGAGCAGTTCTTC.